These 28 T cell receptor beta chains share one sample of origin, sequenced in a study of T cell responses to AZD1222 COVID-19 vaccine. TCRdb keeps only in-frame clones here, not all; method: immunoSEQ multiplex PCR. The sample lists 100,000 to 150,000 clones, under 95% occurring once. Specimen: peripheral blood, collected on day 0 of AZD1222 vaccination. The source of these receptors is an adult in good health.

This chain joins TRBV7-3 and TRBJ2-1, with D possibly TRBD1 on 6 matching bases. Trimming cost V 2 bases and J 9 bases, with 11 bases left between them. Germline V gives CDR1 SGHTA, CDR2 FQGTGA. The CDR3 length is 13 residues. CDR3 in DNA: TGTGCCAGCAGCTTAGGGTTAGGGGGTGAGCAGTTCTTC. This sequence encodes CASSLGLGGEQFF. Supplemented by reference TRBV7-3 and TRBJ2-1, the full variable domain reads GAGVSQTPSNKVTEKGKYVELRCDPISGHTALYWYRQSLGQGPEFLIYFQGTGAADDSGLPNDRFFAVRPEGSVSTLKIQRTERGDSAVYLCASSLGLGGEQFFGPGTRLTVL.

V and J are TRBV6-2 or TRBV6-3 and TRBJ1-2, with 10 bases identical to TRBD1. The CDR3 covers 14 residues. The germline V gene encodes CDR1 MNHEY and CDR2 SVGEGT. V shed 6 bases, J shed 6 bases, and the junction held 7 bases outside the gene matches. The CDR3 spells CASRPSGTGDGYTF. Written as DNA, the CDR3 is TGTGCCAGCAGACCTTCCGGGACAGGGGATGGCTACACCTTC.

This chain uses TRBV2 with TRBJ2-3; no clear D. Germline-derived CDR1 and CDR2 are SNHLY and FYNNEI. The germline V and J ends were trimmed by 1 base and 0 bases, with 8 bases remaining between them. The CDR3 length is 15 residues. The CDR3 DNA reads TGTGCCAGCAGTGAAGTGCGAGATAGCACAGATACGCAGTATTTT. Translating it yields CASSEVRDSTDTQYF.

The chain links TRBV6-6 to TRBJ1-2; D unresolved. The germline V gene has CDR1 MNHNY and CDR2 SVGAGI (reference sequence). CDR3 size: 15 residues. V lost 3 bases and J 4 bases, leaving 15 bases between the germline ends. The CDR3 DNA follows: TGTGCCAGCAGTTATAGAGACGATGGTTCCTATGGCTACACCTTC. Amino acid sequence: CASSYRDDGSYGYTF.

The chain is built from TRBV5-4 and TRBJ1-2, with D possibly being TRBD1 (6 bases). Germline V gene lookup returns CDR1 SGHNT and CDR2 YYREEE (reference sequence). V lost 0 bases to trimming and J lost 10 bases, with 16 bases between them. The CDR3 is 14 amino acids. The CDR3 DNA reads TGTGCCAGCAGCTTGGAGCGACAGGTGGGAGTCTACACCTTC. Translated, it gives CASSLERQVGVYTF.

This clone was found a few times. This chain joins TRBV4-2 and TRBJ2-7, with D hard to call. V was trimmed by 0 bases and J by 1 base, leaving 19 bases between them. This CDR3 is 18 amino acids long. Germline lookup yields CDR1 LGHNA and CDR2 YNFKEQ. The CDR3 loop reads CASSQEAGPSPYSYEQYF. CDR3 DNA sequence: TGTGCCAGCAGCCAAGAGGCAGGCCCCTCGCCCTATTCCTACGAGCAGTACTTC.

The gene calls are TRBV7-6 and TRBJ2-1, with 9 bases fitting TRBD2. This CDR3 contains 14 residues. Germline assignment: CDR1 SGHVS and CDR2 FNYEAQ. V lost 2 bases and J lost 13; bases outside the gene matches: 9. CDR3 nucleotide sequence: TGTGCCAGCAGCTTAACCGAACGGGGGACTAGCCAGTTCTTC. Translated: CASSLTERGTSQFF.

The chain joins TRBV5-1 to TRBJ2-5, with D possibly matching TRBD1 (6 bases). In germline, CDR1 is SGHRS, CDR2 YFSETQ. Trimming removed 2 bases from V and 2 bases from J, with 10 bases in between. The CDR3 spans 14 residues. CDR3 protein: CASSFGQKQETQYF. The DNA for the CDR3 is TGCGCCAGCAGCTTTGGACAGAAGCAAGAGACCCAGTACTTC.

This chain connects TRBV6-6 to TRBJ2-7, with 9 bases that match TRBD1. In germline, CDR1 is MNHNY, CDR2 SVGAGI (reference sequence). The CDR3 extends over 14 amino acids. V was pared by 5 bases and J by 3 bases, with 5 bases of the junction left unmatched. CDR3 amino acids: CASSAGTGLYEQYF. CDR3 nucleotides: TGTGCCAGCAGTGCCGGGACAGGGCTCTACGAGCAGTACTTC.

V usage is TRBV28 and J usage is TRBJ2-7; 7 bases agree with TRBD1. J gave up 6 bases and V 6 bases, and 2 bases lay outside the gene matches. Germline CDR1 reads MDHEN; CDR2 reads SYDVKM. The CDR3 is 11 residues long. Written as DNA, the CDR3 is TGTGCCAGCAGGAACAGGGGCGAGCAGTACTTC. Its protein product is CASRNRGEQYF.

This clone was detected once. The chain employs TRBV7-9 and TRBJ1-5; 8 bases match TRBD1. V lost 6 bases, J lost 6 bases, and 10 bases stayed unmatched. CDR1 is SEHNR, CDR2 FQNEAQ, per germline (reference sequence). The CDR3 covers 15 residues. The CDR3 is CASSKGQGVGQPQHF. The CDR3 DNA reads as TGTGCCAGCAGTAAAGGACAGGGAGTAGGTCAGCCCCAGCATTTT. The full variable domain, its missing parts supplied by reference TRBV7-9 and TRBJ1-5, is DTGVSQNPRHKITKRGQNVTFRCDPISEHNRLYWYRQTLGQGPEFLTYFQNEAQLEKSRLLSDRFSAERPKGSFSTLEIQRTEQGDSAMYLCASSKGQGVGQPQHFGDGTRLSIL.

The chain uses TRBV19 and TRBJ1-2; TRBD1 is a possible D gene (6 bases). The ends were cut back, 3 bases at V and 0 bases at J, with 11 bases in the middle. The V gene's germline CDR1 is LNHDA and CDR2 SQIVND (reference sequence). CDR3 length: 15 residues. CDR3 protein: CASSISGTTNYGYTF. CDR3 bases: TGTGCCAGTAGTATCTCCGGGACAACTAACTATGGCTACACCTTC.

The chain links TRBV6-5 to TRBJ1-5; 8 bases are a match to TRBD1. CDR1 and CDR2 (germline): MNHEY, SVGAGI. The CDR3 loop spans 15 amino acids. Trimming cost V 5 bases and J 3 bases; bases outside gene matches: 6. In nucleotides, the CDR3 is TGTGCCAGCAGTAATGACAGGGGAAACAATCAGCCCCAGCATTTT. Amino acids: CASSNDRGNNQPQHF.

This sequence joins TRBV18 and TRBJ1-5; weak D call: TRBD1 (5 bases). This CDR3 has 14 residues. The ends were cut back, 6 bases at V and 6 bases at J, with 15 bases in the middle. Looked up from germline, CDR1 is KGHSH and CDR2 is LQKENI. The CDR3 DNA is TGTGCCAGCTCGGGGCAGGGAGACGGTCAGCCCCAGCATTTT. Protein product: CASSGQGDGQPQHF.

The V gene is TRBV7-3, the J gene TRBJ1-2; no firm D call. In germline, CDR1 is SGHTA, CDR2 FQGTGA. The CDR3 runs to 13 residues. V lost 2 bases to trimming and J lost 8 bases, with 12 bases between them. This CDR3 reads CASSLDGTRGYTF. CDR3 sequence (DNA): TGTGCCAGCAGCTTAGACGGTACGAGGGGCTACACCTTC.

By share of the sample, this clone is large. The chain carries TRBV4-2 and TRBJ1-1, with 8 nucleotides matching TRBD1. The CDR3 length is 14 residues. J gave up 7 bases and V 3 bases, and 7 bases lay outside the gene matches. Germline loops: CDR1 LGHNA, CDR2 YNFKEQ. The DNA for the CDR3 is TGTGCCAGCAGCCAGGCAGGGGGCCGAGATGAAGCTTTCTTT. The encoded protein is CASSQAGGRDEAFF.

This chain links TRBV18 with TRBJ1-3; D remains unclear. The germline V gene encodes CDR1 KGHSH and CDR2 LQKENI. V was cut by 3 bases and J by 0 bases, with 12 bases left in between. The CDR3 runs 16 residues. Here the CDR3 reads CASSPQRWVSGNTIYF. The CDR3 coding sequence is TGTGCCAGCTCACCGCAACGTTGGGTCTCTGGAAACACCATATATTTT.

This sequence joins TRBV11-2 and TRBJ2-5; 9 bases agree with TRBD1. V dropped 4 bases and J dropped 1; count of bases not matched to a gene: 7. The CDR3 consists of 16 residues. The germline gives CDR1 SGHAT, CDR2 FQNNGV. As DNA, the CDR3 is TGTGCCAGCAGCTCACGCCGGGACAGGGCCCAAGAGACCCAGTACTTC. Translating gives CASSSRRDRAQETQYF.

This sequence joins TRBV3-1 (or the pseudogene TRBV3-2) and TRBJ2-7, with D possibly being TRBD1 (5 bases). V was trimmed by 5 bases and J by 4 bases, leaving 12 bases between them. Germline V gene data show CDR1 as LGHDT and CDR2 as YNNKEL (reference sequence). This CDR3 has 13 amino acids. The CDR3 region is CASSYAQGYEQYF. In DNA, the CDR3 is TGTGCCAGCAGCTACGCGCAGGGATACGAGCAGTACTTC.

The V and J genes are TRBV9 and TRBJ2-1; D unclear. Germline CDR1 SGDLS, CDR2 YYNGEE. The CDR3 contains 20 residues. Trimming cost V 4 bases and J 1 base, with 27 bases left between them. CDR3 DNA: TGTGCCAGCAGCCCCTCCCCGGATTACAGCTCTAGATCGTCCTACAATGAGCAGTTCTTC. It is translated as CASSPSPDYSSRSSYNEQFF. The full variable domain, its missing parts supplied by reference TRBV9 and TRBJ2-1, is DSGVTQTPKHLITATGQRVTLRCSPRSGDLSVYWYQQSLDQGLQFLIQYYNGEERAKGNILERFSAQQFPDLHSELNLSSLELGDSALYFCASSPSPDYSSRSSYNEQFFGPGTRLTVL.

This clone was counted many times. The V and J genes are TRBV20-1 and TRBJ1-6; D perhaps matches TRBD1 (6 bases). CDR3 length: 16 residues. The V end was cut by 3 bases, the J end by 6 bases, with 18 bases between. Germline CDR1 and CDR2: DFQATT and SNEGSKA (reference sequence). The CDR3 protein is CSASRLGGLVNSPLHF. The DNA for the CDR3 is TGCAGTGCTAGTCGGTTGGGGGGGCTGGTTAATTCACCCCTCCACTTT.

The chain uses TRBV9 and TRBJ1-5; 7 bases match TRBD1. The CDR3 covers 14 residues. J was trimmed by 9 bases and V by 1 base; bases with no gene match: 7. The germline V gene has CDR1 SGDLS and CDR2 YYNGEE. The DNA of the CDR3 is TGTGCCAGCAGCGTAAGCGAGGCAGGGGGGCCCCAGCATTTT. Translation: CASSVSEAGGPQHF. The whole variable domain, filled in from reference TRBV9 and TRBJ1-5, reads DSGVTQTPKHLITATGQRVTLRCSPRSGDLSVYWYQQSLDQGLQFLIQYYNGEERAKGNILERFSAQQFPDLHSELNLSSLELGDSALYFCASSVSEAGGPQHFGDGTRLSIL.

This rearrangement joins TRBV7-3 to TRBJ2-7; 10 nucleotides agree with TRBD1. The germline V gene has CDR1 SGHTA and CDR2 FQGTGA. The J segment lost 6 bases and the V segment lost 5 bases, leaving 10 bases of the junction unmatched. The CDR3 length is 15 residues. For the CDR3, the DNA is TGTGCCAGCAGCCCGACAGGGGGCTCGGTGGGCGAGCAGTACTTC. It specifies CASSPTGGSVGEQYF.

The chain links TRBV7-3 to TRBJ1-2, with 9 bases aligning to TRBD1. The CDR3 extends over 14 amino acids. The ends lost 5 bases at V and 8 bases at J; junction bases unmatched: 9. CDR1 and CDR2 from the germline V gene are SGHTA and FQGTGA. The CDR3 DNA reads as TGTGCCAGCAGCGTCACAGGGGGCCTAGGGGGCTACACCTTC. As protein: CASSVTGGLGGYTF.

The chain is built from TRBV6-5 and TRBJ2-5, with D unclear. Deletions cut 5 bases from V and 3 bases from J, with 13 bases between. Per the germline V gene, CDR1 is MNHEY and CDR2 is SVGAGI. The CDR3 is 14 amino acids. Here the CDR3 reads CASSHGLAEETQYF. CDR3 bases: TGTGCCAGCAGTCATGGGTTAGCCGAAGAGACCCAGTACTTC.

The chain links TRBV2 to TRBJ2-5; 12 positions agree with TRBD1. Germline V gene lookup returns CDR1 SNHLY and CDR2 FYNNEI. CDR3 length: 16 residues. The V gene end was trimmed by 1 base and the J gene end by 7 bases; junction bases not matched to a gene: 7. The CDR3 sequence is CASSEDGTGGAGTQYF. As DNA, the CDR3 is TGTGCCAGCAGTGAAGACGGGACAGGGGGCGCTGGGACCCAGTACTTC.

A remark on this clone: At one of its ends the junction is not consistent with the germline gene, which may arise from a read error. V gene TRBV30 combines with J gene TRBJ1-2; D might be TRBD1 (5 bases). In germline, CDR1 is GTSNPN, CDR2 SVGIG (reference sequence). The CDR3 has 11 amino acids. The CDR3 spells CAWSAGGLRAF. CDR3 in DNA: TGTGCCTGGTCTGCGGGGGGACTGCGGGCCTTC.

The rearrangement links TRBV5-1 to TRBJ1-2; D is perhaps TRBD1 (5 bases). This CDR3 spans 17 amino acids. Germline V lookup: CDR1 SGHRS, CDR2 YFSETQ. V lost 2 bases, J lost 4 bases, and 21 bases lay in between. Here the CDR3 reads CASSLSGAPPTLYGYTF. The CDR3 coding sequence is TGCGCCAGCAGCTTATCCGGGGCGCCCCCCACCCTCTATGGCTACACCTTC.